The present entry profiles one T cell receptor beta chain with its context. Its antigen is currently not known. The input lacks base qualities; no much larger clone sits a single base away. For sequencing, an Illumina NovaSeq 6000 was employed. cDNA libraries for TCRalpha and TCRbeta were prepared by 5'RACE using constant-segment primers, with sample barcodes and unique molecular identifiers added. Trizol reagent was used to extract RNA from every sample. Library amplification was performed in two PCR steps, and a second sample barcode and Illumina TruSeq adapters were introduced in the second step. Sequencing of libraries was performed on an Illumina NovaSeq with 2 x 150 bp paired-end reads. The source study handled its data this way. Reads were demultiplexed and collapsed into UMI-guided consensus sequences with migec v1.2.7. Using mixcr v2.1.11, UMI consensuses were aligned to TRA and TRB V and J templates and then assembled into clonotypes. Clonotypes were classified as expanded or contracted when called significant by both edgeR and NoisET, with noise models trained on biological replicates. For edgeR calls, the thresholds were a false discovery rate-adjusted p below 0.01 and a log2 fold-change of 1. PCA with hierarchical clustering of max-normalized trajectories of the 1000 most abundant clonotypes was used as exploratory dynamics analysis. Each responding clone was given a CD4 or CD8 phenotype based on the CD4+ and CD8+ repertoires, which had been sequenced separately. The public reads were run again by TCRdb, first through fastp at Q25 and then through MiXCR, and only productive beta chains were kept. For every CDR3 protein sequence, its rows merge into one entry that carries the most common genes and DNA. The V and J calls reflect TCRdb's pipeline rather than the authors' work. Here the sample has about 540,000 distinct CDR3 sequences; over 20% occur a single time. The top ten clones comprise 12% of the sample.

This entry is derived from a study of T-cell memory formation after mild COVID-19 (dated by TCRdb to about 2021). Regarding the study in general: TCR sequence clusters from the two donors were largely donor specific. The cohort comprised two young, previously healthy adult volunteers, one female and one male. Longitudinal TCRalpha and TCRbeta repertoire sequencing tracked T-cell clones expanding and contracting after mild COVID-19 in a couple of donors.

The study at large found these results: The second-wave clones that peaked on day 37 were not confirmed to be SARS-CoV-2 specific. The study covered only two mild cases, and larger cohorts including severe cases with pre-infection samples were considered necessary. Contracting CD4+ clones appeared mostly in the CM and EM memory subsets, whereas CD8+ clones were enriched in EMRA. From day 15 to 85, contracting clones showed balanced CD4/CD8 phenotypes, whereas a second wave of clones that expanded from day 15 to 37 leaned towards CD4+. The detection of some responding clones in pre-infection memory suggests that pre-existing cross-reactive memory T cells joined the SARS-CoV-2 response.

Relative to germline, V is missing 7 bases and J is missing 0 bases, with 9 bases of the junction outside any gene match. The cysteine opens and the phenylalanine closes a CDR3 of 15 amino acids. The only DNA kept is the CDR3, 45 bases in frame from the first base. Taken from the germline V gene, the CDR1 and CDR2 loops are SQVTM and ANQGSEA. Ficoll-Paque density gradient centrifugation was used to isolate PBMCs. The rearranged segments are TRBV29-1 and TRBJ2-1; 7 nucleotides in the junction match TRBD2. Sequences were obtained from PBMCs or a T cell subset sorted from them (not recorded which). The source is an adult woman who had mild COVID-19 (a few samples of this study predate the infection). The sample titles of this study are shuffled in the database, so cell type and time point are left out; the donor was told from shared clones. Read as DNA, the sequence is TGCAGCGCTCGATGGGGGGGGAGCTCCTACAATGAGCAGTTCTTC. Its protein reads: CSARWGGSSYNEQFF.